The following is a TCR beta chain sequence with its context. The antigen it binds to is not known. Per-base quality was not reported, and no clone a single base away is much larger than it. CDR1 and CDR2 are read off the germline V gene as SGDLS and YYNGEE. The CDR3 starts with the cysteine, ends with the phenylalanine, and has 15 residues. Only the CDR3 DNA stays, 45 bases, in frame from base 1. V and J are truncated by 3 bases and 3 bases respectively, leaving an intervening sequence of 15 bases. This entry is derived from a study of graft-versus-host responses after intestinal transplantation (dated by TCRdb to the early 2020s). For the study in its entirety: Multivisceral, liver-intestinal, or isolated intestinal transplants were received by the recipients. Every recipient was given anti-thymocyte globulin induction, followed by about three years of maintenance tacrolimus and steroids. Graft-versus-host and host-versus-graft alloreactive T cell clones were tracked in the graft, circulation and bone marrow after intestinal transplantation using bulk TCR-beta CDR3 sequencing. To identify alloreactive clones, pre-transplant mixed lymphocyte reaction products were sequenced and compared with unstimulated pre-transplant donor and recipient T cells. The cohort enrolled 24 intestinal transplant recipients including one retransplant, and a few patients lacking pretransplant specimens were excluded. Donor T cell macrochimerism was defined as a peak of at least 4% donor T cells among recipient peripheral blood mononuclear cells. Instead of going to the commercial service, samples from a few later patients were sequenced in-house on an Illumina MiSeq and processed with MiXCR. Study-wide findings and limitations: Early after transplant, peak levels of circulating GvH clones were associated with declines in HvG clones. GvH clones were detected in recipient bone marrow, and some of these GvH clones were observed earlier in ileal mucosa or blood, consistent with an intestinal mucosal origin. In the allografts of patients with donor T cell macrochimerism, GvH to HvG T cell clonal ratios were high. The relatively low number and heterogeneity of intestinal transplant patients limited the conclusions.

Preparation of the library involved the immunoSEQ multiplex PCR assay. For most patients, genomic DNA was isolated using the Qiagen DNeasy Blood and Tissue Kit and was shipped frozen to Adaptive Biotechnologies for TCR sequencing. For most patients, genomic DNA was subjected to high-throughput TCR-beta CDR3 sequencing by Adaptive Biotechnologies. The original methods were these. TCR sequencing data were retrieved from Adaptive's ImmunoSEQ software for around 19 patients, whereas three other patients were processed with MiXCR and VDJtools. To correct CD4 versus CD8 sorting errors, sequences present in both subsets at a frequency ratio below 5:1 were removed. CDR3 nucleotide sequences shared between donor and recipient were removed because their origin could not be assigned. Alloreactive clones required at least 2-fold expansion over unstimulated cells and minimum CFSE-low frequency of 0.002% (template counts) or 0.001% (read counts). Clones detected in sequenced pre-transplant spleen, lymph node, or MLR CFSE-low populations of the donor or recipient were defined as mappable. The cumulative frequency of alloreactive clones was calculated as a percentage of all sequences, weighted by copy number. TCRdb's version of the immuneACCESS table is confined to in-frame rearrangements and falls short of the full clone set. An unresolved V gene accounts for under half of the shortfall where checked; the remainder is of unknown origin. D and trimming come from the DNA, and the V and J calls and clone size come from that table. This sample holds 60,000 to 65,000 clones; 85% to 95% were observed only once. Together, the top ten hold 1.5% to 2% of the sample.

The meaning of the sample's time point label: cells obtained before transplantation from donor or recipient. CD3+CD4+ and CD3+CD8+ populations were FACS-sorted from unstimulated pre-transplant donor and recipient cells taken from spleen or lymph nodes. The rearranged chain carries TRBV9 and TRBJ2-5; perhaps TRBD1 is the D gene, with 6 bases matching. This sample comprised unstimulated CD8+ T cells sorted from spleen or lymph node cells, obtained before transplant. The TCR originated in a human donor who was the organ donor for an intestinal transplant. The nucleotides are TGTGCCAGCAGCGGGGGCAGGGGTGAAGAAGAGACCCAGTACTTC. Its protein product is CASSGGRGEEETQYF.